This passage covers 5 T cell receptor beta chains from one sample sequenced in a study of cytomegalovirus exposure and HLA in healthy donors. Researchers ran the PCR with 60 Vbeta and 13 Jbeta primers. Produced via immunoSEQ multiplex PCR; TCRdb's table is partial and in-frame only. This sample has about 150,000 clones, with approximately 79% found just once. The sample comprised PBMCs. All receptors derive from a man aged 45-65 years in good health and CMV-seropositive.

The CDR3 nucleotides read TGTGCCAGCAGCCAACTGACAGGGGGAAGCAATCAGCCCCAGCATTTT. This translates into CASSQLTGGSNQPQHF. The chain carries TRBV4-2 and TRBJ1-5; 9 bases are shared with TRBD1. Germline-derived CDR1 and CDR2 are LGHNA and YNFKEQ. J gave up 1 base and V 2 bases, and 3 bases lay outside the gene matches. The CDR3 runs to 16 residues.

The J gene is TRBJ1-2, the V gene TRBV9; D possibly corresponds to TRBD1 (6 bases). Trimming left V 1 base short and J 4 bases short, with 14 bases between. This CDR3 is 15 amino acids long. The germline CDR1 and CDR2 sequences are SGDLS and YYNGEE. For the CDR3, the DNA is TGTGCCAGCAGCGTATATGGTCCAGGGGTCTATGGCTACACCTTC. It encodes CASSVYGPGVYGYTF. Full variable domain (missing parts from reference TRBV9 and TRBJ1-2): DSGVTQTPKHLITATGQRVTLRCSPRSGDLSVYWYQQSLDQGLQFLIQYYNGEERAKGNILERFSAQQFPDLHSELNLSSLELGDSALYFCASSVYGPGVYGYTFGSGTRLTVV.

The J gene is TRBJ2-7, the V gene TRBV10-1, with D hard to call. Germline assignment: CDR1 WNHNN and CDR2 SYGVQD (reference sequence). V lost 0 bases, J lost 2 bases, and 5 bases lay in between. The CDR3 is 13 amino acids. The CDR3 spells CASSESSAYEQYF. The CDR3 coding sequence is TGCGCCAGCAGTGAGTCGTCGGCCTACGAGCAGTACTTC.

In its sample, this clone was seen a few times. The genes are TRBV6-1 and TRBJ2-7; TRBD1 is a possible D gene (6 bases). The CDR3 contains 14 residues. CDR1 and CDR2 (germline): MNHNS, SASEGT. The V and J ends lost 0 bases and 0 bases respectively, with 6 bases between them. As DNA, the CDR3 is TGTGCCAGCAGTGAAGCGGACAGCTCCTACGAGCAGTACTTC. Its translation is CASSEADSSYEQYF.

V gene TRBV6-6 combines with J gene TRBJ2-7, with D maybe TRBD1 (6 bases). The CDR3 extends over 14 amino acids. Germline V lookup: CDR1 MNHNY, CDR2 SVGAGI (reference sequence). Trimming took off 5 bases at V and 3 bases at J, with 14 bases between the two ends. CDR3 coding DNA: TGTGCCAGCAGTCAAGGCGGCAGGGGCTACGAGCAGTACTTC. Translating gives CASSQGGRGYEQYF.